What follows describes a single T cell receptor (beta chain). The V segment lost 3 bases and the J segment 3 bases; nucleotides outside the gene matches: 4. The CDR3 runs to 15 residues. Germline CDR1 is LNHDA and CDR2 is SQIVND (reference sequence). The source of the sample is a study of T cell responses to AZD1222 COVID-19 vaccine. The data were produced by immunoSEQ multiplex PCR, yet TCRdb's version contains in-frame clones alone and is incomplete. The sample yields around 150,000 clones, 90% seen once. V and J are TRBV19 and TRBJ2-7; 11 nucleotides match TRBD1. This receptor was obtained from an adult who received the AZD1222 COVID-19 vaccine. The sequences come from peripheral blood, collected 28 days after the second AZD1222 dose. The CDR3: CASSIRTGGNYEQYF. The CDR3 nucleotides are TGTGCCAGTAGTATCCGGACAGGGGGCAACTACGAGCAGTACTTC.